This TCR beta chain was identified in a study of T-cell memory formation after mild COVID-19. One entry per CDR3 protein, called by TCRdb with MiXCR from the 5' RACE reads. The repertoire holds approximately 300,000 distinct CDR3 sequences, roughly 15% seen once, with approximately 20% in the top ten. CDR1 and CDR2 (germline): SGHAT, FQNNGV. This CDR3 has 14 residues. Trimming took off 5 bases at V and 0 bases at J, with 10 bases between the two ends. The receptor's source is a man between 18 and 29 years old who had mild COVID-19 (a few samples of this study predate the infection). Cell type and time point are not known. Sample: PBMCs or a T cell subset sorted from them (not recorded which). The chain recombines TRBV11-2 with TRBJ1-1; D call uncertain. The DNA of the CDR3 is TGTGCCAGCAGCCCGCGGCACATGAACACTGAAGCTTTCTTT. This sequence encodes CASSPRHMNTEAFF.